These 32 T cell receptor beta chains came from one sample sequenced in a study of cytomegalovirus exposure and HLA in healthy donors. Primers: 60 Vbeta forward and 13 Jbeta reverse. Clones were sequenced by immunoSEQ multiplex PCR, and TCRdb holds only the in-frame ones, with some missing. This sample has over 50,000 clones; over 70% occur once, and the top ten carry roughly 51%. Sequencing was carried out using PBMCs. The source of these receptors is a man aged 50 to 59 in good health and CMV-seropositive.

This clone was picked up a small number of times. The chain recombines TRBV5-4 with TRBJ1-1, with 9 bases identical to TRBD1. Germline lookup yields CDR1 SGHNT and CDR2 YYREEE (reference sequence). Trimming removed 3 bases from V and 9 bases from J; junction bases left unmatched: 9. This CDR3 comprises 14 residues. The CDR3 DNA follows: TGTGCCAGCAGCTCCCGGGACAGGGTGTGGAAAGCTTTCTTT. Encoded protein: CASSSRDRVWKAFF.

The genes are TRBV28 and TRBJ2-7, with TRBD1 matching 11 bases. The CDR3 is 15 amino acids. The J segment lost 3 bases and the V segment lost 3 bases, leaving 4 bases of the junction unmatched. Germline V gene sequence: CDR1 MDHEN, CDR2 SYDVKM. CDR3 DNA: TGTGCCAGCAGTTTTGGAGGGACAGGGGGCTACGAGCAGTACTTC. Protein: CASSFGGTGGYEQYF.

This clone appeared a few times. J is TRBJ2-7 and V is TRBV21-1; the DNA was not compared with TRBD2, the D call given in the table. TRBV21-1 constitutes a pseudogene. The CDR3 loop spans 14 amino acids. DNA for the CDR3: TGTGCCAGACGGGGGGGAGGCACCTCCTACGAGCAGTACTTC. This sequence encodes CARRGGGTSYEQYF.

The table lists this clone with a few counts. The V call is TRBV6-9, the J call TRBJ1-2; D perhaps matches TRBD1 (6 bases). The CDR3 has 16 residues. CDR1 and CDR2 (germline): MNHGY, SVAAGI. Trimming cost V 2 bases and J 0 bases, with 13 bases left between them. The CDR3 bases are TGTGCCAGCAGTTATGTACAGGGTAGGGCTAACTATGGCTACACCTTC. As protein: CASSYVQGRANYGYTF.

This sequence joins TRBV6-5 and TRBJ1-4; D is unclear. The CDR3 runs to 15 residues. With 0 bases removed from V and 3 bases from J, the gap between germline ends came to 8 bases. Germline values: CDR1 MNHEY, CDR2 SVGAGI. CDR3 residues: CASSYSTRPNEKLFF. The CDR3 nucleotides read TGTGCCAGCAGTTACTCGACTCGGCCTAATGAAAAACTGTTTTTT.

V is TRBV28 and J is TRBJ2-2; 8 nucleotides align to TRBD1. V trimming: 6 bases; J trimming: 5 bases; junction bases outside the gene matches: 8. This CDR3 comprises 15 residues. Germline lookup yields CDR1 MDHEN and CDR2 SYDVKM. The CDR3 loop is CASRPGTGNTGELFF. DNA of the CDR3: TGTGCCAGCAGGCCCGGGACAGGAAATACCGGGGAGCTGTTTTTT.

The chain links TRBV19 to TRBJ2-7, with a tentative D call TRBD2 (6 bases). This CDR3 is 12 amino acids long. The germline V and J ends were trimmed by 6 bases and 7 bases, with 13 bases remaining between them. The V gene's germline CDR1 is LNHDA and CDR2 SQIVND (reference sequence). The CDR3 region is CASSQTSEEQYF. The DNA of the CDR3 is TGTGCCAGTAGCCAGACTAGTGAGGAGCAGTACTTC.

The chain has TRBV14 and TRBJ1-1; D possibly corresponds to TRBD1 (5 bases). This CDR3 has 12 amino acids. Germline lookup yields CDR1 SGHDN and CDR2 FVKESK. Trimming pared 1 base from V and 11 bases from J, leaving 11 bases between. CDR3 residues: CASSQGQGDAFF. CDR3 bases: TGTGCCAGCAGCCAAGGCCAGGGTGATGCTTTCTTT.

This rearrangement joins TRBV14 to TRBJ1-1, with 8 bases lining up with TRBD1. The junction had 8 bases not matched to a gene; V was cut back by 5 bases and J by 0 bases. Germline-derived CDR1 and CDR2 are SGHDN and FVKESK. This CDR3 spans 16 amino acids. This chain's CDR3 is CASSKLTGAMNTEAFF. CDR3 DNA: TGTGCCAGCAGCAAACTGACAGGGGCGATGAACACTGAAGCTTTCTTT. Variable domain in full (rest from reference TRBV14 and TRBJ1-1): EAGVTQFPSHSVIEKGQTVTLRCDPISGHDNLYWYRRVMGKEIKFLLHFVKESKQDESGMPNNRFLAERTGGTYSTLKVQPAELEDSGVYFCASSKLTGAMNTEAFFGQGTRLTVV.

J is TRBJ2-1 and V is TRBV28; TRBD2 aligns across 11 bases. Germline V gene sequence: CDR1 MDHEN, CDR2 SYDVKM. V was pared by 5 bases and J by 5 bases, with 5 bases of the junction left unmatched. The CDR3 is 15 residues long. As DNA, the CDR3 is TGTGCCAGCAGTCTACTAGCGGGAGAGAACAATGAGCAGTTCTTC. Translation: CASSLLAGENNEQFF. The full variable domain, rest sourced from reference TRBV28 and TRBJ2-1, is DVKVTQSSRYLVKRTGEKVFLECVQDMDHENMFWYRQDPGLGLRLIYFSYDVKMKEKGDIPEGYSVSREKKERFSLILESASTNQTSMYLCASSLLAGENNEQFFGPGTRLTVL.

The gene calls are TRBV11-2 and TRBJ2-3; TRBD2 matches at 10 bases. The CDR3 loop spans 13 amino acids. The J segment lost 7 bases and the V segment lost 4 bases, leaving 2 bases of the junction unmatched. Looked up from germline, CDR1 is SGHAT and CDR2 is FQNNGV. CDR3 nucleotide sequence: TGTGCCAGCAGCTCGACTAGCGGGTATACGCAGTATTTT. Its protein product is CASSSTSGYTQYF.

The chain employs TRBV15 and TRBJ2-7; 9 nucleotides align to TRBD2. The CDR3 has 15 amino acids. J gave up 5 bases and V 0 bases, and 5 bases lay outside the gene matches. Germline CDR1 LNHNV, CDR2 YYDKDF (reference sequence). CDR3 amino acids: CATSRESSGAHEQYF. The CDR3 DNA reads TGTGCCACCAGCAGAGAGTCTAGCGGGGCTCACGAGCAGTACTTC. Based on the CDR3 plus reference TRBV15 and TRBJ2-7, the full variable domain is DAMVIQNPRYQVTQFGKPVTLSCSQTLNHNVMYWYQQKSSQAPKLLFHYYDKDFNNEADTPDNFQSRRPNTSFCFLDIRSPGLGDTAMYLCATSRESSGAHEQYFGPGTRLTVT.

The CDR3 sequence is CASSSPGESGANVLTF. CDR3 coding DNA: TGTGCCAGCAGTTCCCCCGGAGAGTCTGGGGCCAACGTCCTGACTTTC. The chain links TRBV28 to TRBJ2-6; no firm D call. CDR3 length: 16 amino acids. From germline, CDR1 is MDHEN and CDR2 SYDVKM. V dropped 4 bases and J dropped 1 base, with 11 bases sitting between them.

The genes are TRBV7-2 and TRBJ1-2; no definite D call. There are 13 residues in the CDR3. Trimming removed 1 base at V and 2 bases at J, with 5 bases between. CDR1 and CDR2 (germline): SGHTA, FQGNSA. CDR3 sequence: CASSLDQNYGYTF. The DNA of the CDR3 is TGTGCCAGCAGCTTAGACCAGAACTATGGCTACACCTTC.

The CDR3 DNA sequence: TGCGCCAGCAGCCCTACGATTCCCTACGAGCAGTACTTC. This codes for CASSPTIPYEQYF. The chain recombines TRBV5-1 with TRBJ2-7; D not resolved. The germline V and J ends were trimmed by 4 bases and 2 bases, with 10 bases remaining between them. The CDR3 is 13 residues long. Germline CDR1 and CDR2: SGHRS and YFSETQ.

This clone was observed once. In DNA form, the CDR3 reads TGTGCCAGCATCTTCCAGGGGGCCGGGACCGGGGAGCTGTTTTTT. Translating gives CASIFQGAGTGELFF. This chain links TRBV5-8 with TRBJ2-2, with 8 bases identical to TRBD1. The CDR3 consists of 15 residues. Germline V gene lookup returns CDR1 SGHTS and CDR2 YDEGEE. The V gene end was trimmed by 6 bases and the J gene end by 5 bases; junction bases not matched to a gene: 9. Looking up the rest from reference TRBV5-8 and TRBJ2-2 gives the full variable domain: EAGVTQSPTHLIKTRGQQATLRCSPISGHTSVYWYQQALGLGLQFLLWYDEGEERNRGNFPPRFSGRQFPNYSSELNVNALELEDSALYLCASIFQGAGTGELFFGEGSRLTVL.

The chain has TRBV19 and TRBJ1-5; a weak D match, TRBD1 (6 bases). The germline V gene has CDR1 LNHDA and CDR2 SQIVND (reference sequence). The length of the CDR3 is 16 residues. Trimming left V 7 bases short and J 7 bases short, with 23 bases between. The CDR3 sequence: CASTALSQGIRQPQHF. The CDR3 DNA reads TGTGCCAGTACTGCCCTTAGTCAGGGGATTAGGCAGCCCCAGCATTTT.

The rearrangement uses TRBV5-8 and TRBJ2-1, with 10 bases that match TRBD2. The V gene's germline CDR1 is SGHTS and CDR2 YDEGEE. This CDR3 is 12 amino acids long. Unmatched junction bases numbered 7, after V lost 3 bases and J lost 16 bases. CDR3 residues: CASSSIAGGIFF. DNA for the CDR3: TGTGCCAGCAGCTCCATAGCGGGAGGTATATTCTTC.

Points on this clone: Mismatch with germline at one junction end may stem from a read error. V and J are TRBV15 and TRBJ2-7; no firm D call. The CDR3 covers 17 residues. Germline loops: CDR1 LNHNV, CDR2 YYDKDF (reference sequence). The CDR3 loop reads CVTSRDRQPLSSYEQCF. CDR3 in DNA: TGTGTCACCAGCAGAGATCGGCAGCCACTTAGCTCCTACGAGCAGTGCTTC.

CDR3 sequence: CASSFGTGFPKETQYF. Written as DNA, the CDR3 is TGCGCCAGCAGCTTCGGGACAGGGTTTCCGAAAGAGACCCAGTACTTC. The chain has TRBV5-1 and TRBJ2-5; 9 bases map to TRBD1. Germline-derived CDR1 and CDR2 are SGHRS and YFSETQ. V gave up 2 bases and J gave up 3 bases; unmatched junction bases: 8. The length of the CDR3 is 16 residues.

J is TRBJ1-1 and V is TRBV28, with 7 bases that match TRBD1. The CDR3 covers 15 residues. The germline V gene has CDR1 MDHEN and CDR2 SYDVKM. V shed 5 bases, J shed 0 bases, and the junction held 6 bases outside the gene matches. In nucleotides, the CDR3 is TGTGCCAGCAGTCCCCGACAGGGTGTGAACACTGAAGCTTTCTTT. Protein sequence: CASSPRQGVNTEAFF.

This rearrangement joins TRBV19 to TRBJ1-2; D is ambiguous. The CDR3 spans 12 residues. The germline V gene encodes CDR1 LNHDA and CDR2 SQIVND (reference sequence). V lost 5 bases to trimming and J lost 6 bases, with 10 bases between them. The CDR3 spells CASSVRKDGYTF. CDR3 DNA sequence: TGTGCCAGTAGTGTCAGGAAGGATGGCTACACCTTC. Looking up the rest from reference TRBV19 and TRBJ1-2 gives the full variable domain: DGGITQSPKYLFRKEGQNVTLSCEQNLNHDAMYWYRQDPGQGLRLIYYSQIVNDFQKGDIAEGYSVSREKKESFPLTVTSAQKNPTAFYLCASSVRKDGYTFGSGTRLTVV.

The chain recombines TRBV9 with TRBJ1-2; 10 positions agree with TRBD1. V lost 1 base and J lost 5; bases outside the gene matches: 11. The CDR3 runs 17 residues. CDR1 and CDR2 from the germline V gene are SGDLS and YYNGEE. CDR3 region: CASSVYPGQGKGYGYTF. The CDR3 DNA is TGTGCCAGCAGCGTATACCCGGGACAGGGGAAAGGGTATGGCTACACCTTC.

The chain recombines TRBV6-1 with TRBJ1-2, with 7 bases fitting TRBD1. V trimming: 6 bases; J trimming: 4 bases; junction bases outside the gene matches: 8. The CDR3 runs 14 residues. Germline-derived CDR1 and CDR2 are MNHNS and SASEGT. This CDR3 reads CASSPGTATYGYTF. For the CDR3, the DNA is TGTGCCAGCAGCCCCGGGACAGCCACCTATGGCTACACCTTC.

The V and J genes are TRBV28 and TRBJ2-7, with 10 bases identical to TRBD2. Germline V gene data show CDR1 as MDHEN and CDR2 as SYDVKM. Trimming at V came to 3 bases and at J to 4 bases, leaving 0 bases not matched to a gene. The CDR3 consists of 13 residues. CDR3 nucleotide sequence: TGTGCCAGCAGTTTGACTAGCGGGTACGAGCAGTACTTC. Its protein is CASSLTSGYEQYF.

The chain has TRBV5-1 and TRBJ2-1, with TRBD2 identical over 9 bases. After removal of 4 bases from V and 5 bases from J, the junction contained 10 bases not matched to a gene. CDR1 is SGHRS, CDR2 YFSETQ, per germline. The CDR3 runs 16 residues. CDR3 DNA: TGCGCCAGCAGCGGACCGACTAGCGGAAAAAACAATGAGCAGTTCTTC. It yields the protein CASSGPTSGKNNEQFF.

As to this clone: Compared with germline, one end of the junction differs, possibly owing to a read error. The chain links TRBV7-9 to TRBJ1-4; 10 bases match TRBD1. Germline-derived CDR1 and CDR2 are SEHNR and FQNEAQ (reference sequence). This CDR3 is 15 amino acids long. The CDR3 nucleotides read TGTTCCAGCAGCCGCACCGGGACAGGGGCTGAAAAACTGTTTTTT. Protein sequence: CSSSRTGTGAEKLFF.

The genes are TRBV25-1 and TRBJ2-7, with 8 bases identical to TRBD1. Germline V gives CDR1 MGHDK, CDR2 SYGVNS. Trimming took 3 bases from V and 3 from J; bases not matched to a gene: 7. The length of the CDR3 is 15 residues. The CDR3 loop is CASSETGASFYEQYF. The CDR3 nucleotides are TGTGCCAGCAGTGAGACAGGGGCCTCTTTCTACGAGCAGTACTTC.

The CDR3, as DNA: TGTGCCAGCAGCTTAGTGCGGACTAGCGGGACATGGACAGATACGCAGTATTTT. Translating gives CASSLVRTSGTWTDTQYF. The V gene is TRBV7-9, the J gene TRBJ2-3, with 12 bases fitting TRBD2. The CDR3 loop spans 18 amino acids. V lost 1 base, J lost 3 bases, and 8 bases stayed unmatched. Germline V gene lookup returns CDR1 SEHNR and CDR2 FQNEAQ (reference sequence).

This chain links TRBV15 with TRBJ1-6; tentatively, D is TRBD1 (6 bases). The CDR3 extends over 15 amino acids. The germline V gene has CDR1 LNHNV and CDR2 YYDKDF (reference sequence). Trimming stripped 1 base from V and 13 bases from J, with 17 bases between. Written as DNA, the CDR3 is TGTGCCACCAGCAGAGGAGGGACAAGGTTTCTCCCCCTCCACTTT. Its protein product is CATSRGGTRFLPLHF.

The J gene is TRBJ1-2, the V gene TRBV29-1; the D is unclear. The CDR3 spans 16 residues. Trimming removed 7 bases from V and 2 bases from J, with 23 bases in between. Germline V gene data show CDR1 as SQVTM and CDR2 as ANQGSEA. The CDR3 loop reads CSAYNPGWMINYGYTF. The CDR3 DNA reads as TGCAGCGCCTACAACCCCGGGTGGATGATCAACTATGGCTACACCTTC.

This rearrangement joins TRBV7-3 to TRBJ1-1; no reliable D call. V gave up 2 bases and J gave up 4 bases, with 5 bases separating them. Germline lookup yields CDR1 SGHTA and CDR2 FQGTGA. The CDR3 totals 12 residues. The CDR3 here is CASSLSGTEAFF. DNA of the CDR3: TGTGCCAGCAGCTTATCAGGCACTGAAGCTTTCTTT.